This T cell receptor (beta chain) is drawn from a study of T-cell reconstitution after alpha-beta-depleted transplantation in children. Study-wide points: T-cell numbers and diversity one year post-transplant derived largely from freshly generated T cells. It was reported that alpha-beta T cells came from several hundred expanded graft clones (about two months after transplant).

The germline V and J ends were trimmed by 2 bases and 6 bases, with 16 bases remaining between them. CDR1 and CDR2 (germline): LNHNV, YYDKDF (reference sequence). This CDR3 is 15 amino acids long. This clonotype came up many times. Its antigen is not known. Unique molecular identifiers were incorporated when the TCRbeta library was constructed. TCRdb recomputed calls from the PCR reads with MiXCR, one row per CDR3 protein. The sample has about 300,000 distinct CDR3 sequences; 6.5% to 9% are singletons. This chain joins TRBV15 and TRBJ1-1; D is perhaps TRBD1 (5 bases). Sample: peripheral blood, taken 360 days after TCRalphabeta/CD19-depleted stem cell transplant. This sequence originates from a female patient aged 2-10 years who had a stem cell transplant for Fanconi anemia, so the T cells may come from the graft donor. The DNA for the CDR3 is TGTGCCACCAGCAGACAATCGGGGGTAAGAGCTGAAGCTTTCTTT. This gives the protein CATSRQSGVRAEAFF.